This TCR beta chain was identified in a study of CD8 T cells in ankylosing spondylitis. This CDR3 has 15 amino acids. After removal of 7 bases from V and 5 bases from J, the junction contained 12 bases not matched to a gene. CDR1 and CDR2 from the germline V gene are MNHNS and SASEGT. Findings and limits, study-wide: Reportedly, disease-linked clones are significantly enriched in ankylosing spondylitis patients' matched synovial fluid.

As the method for making TCR beta libraries, quantitative 5'-RACE with molecular barcodes was used. TCRdb re-analysed the 5' RACE reads in MiXCR, keeping a single row per CDR3 protein. The sample records tens of thousands of distinct CDR3 sequences, around 10% being singletons. This clonotype came up many times. The antigen is unknown. This chain uses TRBV6-1 with TRBJ1-1; 8 positions match TRBD1. This TCR came from a male donor with ankylosing spondylitis or in good health (not recorded which). The material sequenced was blood, either unsorted or a sorted T cell fraction (not recorded which). The CDR3 loop is CASTMERQGLTEAFF. In nucleotides, the CDR3 is TGTGCCAGCACCATGGAGAGACAGGGGTTGACTGAAGCTTTCTTT.